Given below is one T cell receptor (beta chain) in context. This entry belongs to a study of cytomegalovirus exposure and HLA in healthy donors. The CDR3 has 14 residues. V was pared by 4 bases and J by 4 bases, with 15 bases between. CDR1 and CDR2 (germline): GTSNPN, SVGIG (reference sequence). The PCR ran on 60 Vbeta and 13 Jbeta primers. Using immunoSEQ multiplex PCR, the repertoire was profiled, and TCRdb retains in-frame clones only, with some absent. The table has about 82,000 clones, more than 65% seen once; the top ten hold under 10%. Sequenced sample: PBMCs. The sequence came from a man in his 60s in good health and CMV-seronegative. The chain links TRBV30 to TRBJ2-3; D perhaps matches TRBD1 (6 bases). The CDR3 spells CAWNRQGLADTQYF. The CDR3, as DNA: TGTGCCTGGAATCGGCAGGGGTTGGCAGATACGCAGTATTTT.